The clone carrying this T cell receptor (beta chain) has only a few counts. TCRdb processed the 5' RACE reads anew with MiXCR; each CDR3 protein has one entry. The sample has 75,000 to 95,000 distinct CDR3 sequences; 13% are singletons. The source of the sample is a study of T-cell memory formation after mild COVID-19. Turning to the study itself: In these data, TCR clusters were largely donor specific.

The CDR3 contains 14 residues. The germline V gene encodes CDR1 LNHDA and CDR2 SQIVND (reference sequence). Germline trimming cut 7 bases from V and 4 bases from J; bases unmatched to any gene: 2. The clonotype originates from an adult woman who had mild COVID-19 (a few samples of this study predate the infection). Cell type and time point are not known. The chain joins TRBV19 to TRBJ2-1, with 12 bases fitting TRBD2. The sample taken for sequencing was PBMCs or a T cell subset sorted from them (not recorded which). The CDR3 loop reads CASNLAGGYNEQFF. DNA of the CDR3: TGTGCCAGTAATCTAGCGGGGGGGTACAATGAGCAGTTCTTC. The full variable domain, with the rest looked up from reference TRBV19 and TRBJ2-1, is DGGITQSPKYLFRKEGQNVTLSCEQNLNHDAMYWYRQDPGQGLRLIYYSQIVNDFQKGDIAEGYSVSREKKESFPLTVTSAQKNPTAFYLCASNLAGGYNEQFFGPGTRLTVL.